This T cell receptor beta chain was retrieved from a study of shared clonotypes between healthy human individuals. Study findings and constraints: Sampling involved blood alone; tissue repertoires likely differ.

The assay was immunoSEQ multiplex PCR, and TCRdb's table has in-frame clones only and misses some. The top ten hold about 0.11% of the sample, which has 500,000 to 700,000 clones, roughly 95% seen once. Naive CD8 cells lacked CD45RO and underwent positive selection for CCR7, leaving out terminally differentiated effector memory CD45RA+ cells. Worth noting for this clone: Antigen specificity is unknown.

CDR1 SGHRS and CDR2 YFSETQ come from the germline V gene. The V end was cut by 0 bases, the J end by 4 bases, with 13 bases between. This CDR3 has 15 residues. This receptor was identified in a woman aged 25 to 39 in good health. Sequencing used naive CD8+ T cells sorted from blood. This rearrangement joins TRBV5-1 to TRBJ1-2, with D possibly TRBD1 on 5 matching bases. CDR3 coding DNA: TGCGCCAGCAGCTTGGCCGGCCAGGGAGGCTATGGCTACACCTTC. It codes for CASSLAGQGGYGYTF.